Listed below are T cell receptor beta chains from one sample, sequenced in a study of blood T cell repertoires in COVID-19. Assay used: immunoSEQ multiplex PCR; TCRdb lists only in-frame clones, some missing. The table includes tens of thousands of clones, 88% detected once. Sequencing was carried out using peripheral blood. These receptors were obtained from a man between 60 and 75 years old with COVID-19, enrolled during active disease. Each CDR3 is given with its conserved first and last residue. Each record gives: J gene, V gene, D gene, clone size, CDR3 DNA, CDR3 protein. A D gene is named only where the DNA matches it firmly. Clone size, where shown, is once, few, many, or a class for clones that have expanded.

TRBJ2-3,TRBV5-1,TRBD2,.,TGCGCCAGCAGAATAGCGGGAGGCACAGATACGCAGTATTTT,CASRIAGGTDTQYF
TRBJ2-3,TRBV27,TRBD1,.,TGTGCCAGCTGGACAGGGTTTTTCACAGATACGCAGTATTTT,CASWTGFFTDTQYF
TRBJ2-5,TRBV7-9,TRBD2,.,TGTGCCAGCAGCCGGGAGGGCCGGGAGACCCAGTACTTC,CASSREGRETQYF
TRBJ2-7,TRBV28,.,once,TGTGCCAGCAGTTCAGGTGAGGGTATTCGGGAGCAGTACTTC,CASSSGEGIREQYF
TRBJ2-1,TRBV6-2/TRBV6-3,TRBD2,.,TGTGCCAGCAGTTACGGACTAGCCAATGAGCAGTTCTTC,CASSYGLANEQFF
TRBJ1-6,TRBV5-1,TRBD1,once,TGCGCCAGTTCTACGGGACAGTCCAATTCACCCCTCCACTTT,CASSTGQSNSPLHF
TRBJ2-2,TRBV30,TRBD1,.,TGTGCCTGGAGGGAACGCAGGGGGATGAACACCGGGGAGCTGTTTTTT,CAWRERRGMNTGELFF
TRBJ2-2,TRBV13,.,.,TGTGCCGCTCACGGTAGGGGCGGACCGAACACCGGGGAGCTGTTTTTT,CAAHGRGGPNTGELFF
TRBJ2-7,TRBV2,TRBD2,.,TGTGCCAGCAGTGAATCCGAGCTAGCGGCACGCTACGAGCAGTACTTC,CASSESELAARYEQYF
TRBJ1-5,TRBV2,.,.,TGTGCCAGCAGCCCCGGGAATCAGCCCCAGCATTTT,CASSPGNQPQHF
TRBJ2-2,TRBV11-3,.,.,TGTGCCAGCAGCCAACGGCGGGCAGGCCCGAACACCGGGGAGCTGTTTTTT,CASSQRRAGPNTGELFF
TRBJ2-5,TRBV19,TRBD1,.,TGTGCCAGTAGTATCCCGGGACAGGGGTGGGAGACCCAGTACTTC,CASSIPGQGWETQYF
TRBJ2-3,TRBV3-1/TRBV3-2,TRBD2,once,TGTGCCAGCAGCCCCATAGCGGGAGGGGGCACAGATACGCAGTATTTT,CASSPIAGGGTDTQYF
TRBJ2-5,TRBV5-1,TRBD1,.,TGCGCCAGCAGCTTGGAATTCACCTCAGGGGGAGAGACCCAGTACTTC,CASSLEFTSGGETQYF
TRBJ1-1,TRBV9,TRBD1,.,TGTGCCAGCAGCGTAGGGGGGACAGATGAAGCTTTCTTT,CASSVGGTDEAFF
TRBJ2-2,TRBV3-1/TRBV3-2,.,.,TGTGCCAGCAGCCCCCATCGGGGTAACACCGGGGAGCTGTTTTTT,CASSPHRGNTGELFF
TRBJ2-1,TRBV18,.,once,TGTGCCAGCTCACCACTTGCGGCCCAATACAATGAGCAGTTCTTC,CASSPLAAQYNEQFF
TRBJ2-2,TRBV6-1,.,.,TGTGCCAGCAGTGATCGCGGGACCGGGGAGCTGTTTTTT,CASSDRGTGELFF
TRBJ1-1,TRBV3-1/TRBV3-2,.,.,TGTGCCAGCAGCCCACCCGGTCCGCCGGGGTTTTCGGGAACTGAAGCTTTCTTT,CASSPPGPPGFSGTEAFF
TRBJ1-1,TRBV7-2,TRBD1,.,TGTGCCAGCAGCTCCGACAGGGTTAGTGAAGCTTTCTTT,CASSSDRVSEAFF
TRBJ2-2,TRBV14,.,once,TGTGCCAGCACCCAAGCGGTGCCCGGGGAGCTGTTTTTT,CASTQAVPGELFF
TRBJ1-5,TRBV28,.,.,TGTGCCAGCAGACCATACAACAATCAGCCCCAGCATTTT,CASRPYNNQPQHF
TRBJ2-7,TRBV18,.,.,TGTGCCAGCTCACCAAGCAACTACGAGCAGTACTTC,CASSPSNYEQYF
TRBJ2-7,TRBV5-1,TRBD1,.,TGCGCCAGCAGGGAGACAGGGGGAAGGCAGTACTTC,CASRETGGRQYF
TRBJ1-1,TRBV27,.,.,TGTGCCAGCAGCTTGATTATGGGGACTTACACTGAAGCTTTCTTT,CASSLIMGTYTEAFF